This T cell receptor (beta chain) was observed in a study of cytomegalovirus exposure and HLA in healthy donors. Whole-study results and caveats: Excluded: some indistinguishable V segments such as TRBV6-2 and TRBV6-3. Solely CMV serostatus was available to characterize immune exposure.

Germline V CDR1 and CDR2: MNHEY, SMNVEV (reference sequence). Trimming at V came to 6 bases and at J to 5 bases, leaving 5 bases not matched to a gene. This CDR3 spans 14 amino acids. The PCR was carried out with 60 Vbeta primers and 13 Jbeta primers. Sequencing was performed with immunoSEQ multiplex PCR; in TCRdb, only in-frame clones are kept and a portion is missing. The sample holds 200,000 or so clones; approximately 82% are singletons and the top ten take 0.63%. Regarding this clone: Its specificity is unknown.

Specimen: PBMCs. V gene TRBV27 combines with J gene TRBJ2-7; the match to TRBD2 covers 12 bases. This receptor was obtained from a man aged 18 to 29 in good health and CMV-seronegative. The CDR3 here is CASSPSGRVHEQYF. CDR3 DNA sequence: TGTGCCAGCAGCCCTAGCGGGAGGGTTCACGAGCAGTACTTC.